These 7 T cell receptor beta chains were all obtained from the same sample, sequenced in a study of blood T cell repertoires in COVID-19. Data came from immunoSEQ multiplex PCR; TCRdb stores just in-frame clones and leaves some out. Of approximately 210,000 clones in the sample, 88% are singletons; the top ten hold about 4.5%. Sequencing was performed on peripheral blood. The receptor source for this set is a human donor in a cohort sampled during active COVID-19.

The CDR3 protein is CASSLEGGTGSSYNEQFF. CDR3 nucleotide sequence: TGTGCCAGCAGCTTAGAAGGGGGGACAGGCAGCTCCTACAATGAGCAGTTCTTC. The rearrangement uses TRBV11-2 and TRBJ2-1; TRBD1 agrees at 8 bases. Germline V gene data show CDR1 as SGHAT and CDR2 as FQNNGV. This CDR3 is 18 amino acids long. Trimming cost V 0 bases and J 0 bases; bases outside gene matches: 7.

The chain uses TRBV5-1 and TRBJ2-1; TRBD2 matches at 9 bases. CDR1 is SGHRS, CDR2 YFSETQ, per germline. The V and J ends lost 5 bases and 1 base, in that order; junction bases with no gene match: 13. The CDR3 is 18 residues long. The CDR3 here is CASSGSGSFTGSYNEQFF. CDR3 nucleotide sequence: TGCGCCAGCAGTGGTAGCGGGAGTTTCACGGGTTCCTACAATGAGCAGTTCTTC.

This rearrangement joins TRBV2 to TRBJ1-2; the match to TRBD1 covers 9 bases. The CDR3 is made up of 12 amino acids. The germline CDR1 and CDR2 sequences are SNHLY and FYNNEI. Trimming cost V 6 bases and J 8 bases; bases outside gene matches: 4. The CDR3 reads CASSTGQGGYTF. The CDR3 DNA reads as TGTGCCAGCAGCACGGGACAGGGCGGCTACACCTTC.

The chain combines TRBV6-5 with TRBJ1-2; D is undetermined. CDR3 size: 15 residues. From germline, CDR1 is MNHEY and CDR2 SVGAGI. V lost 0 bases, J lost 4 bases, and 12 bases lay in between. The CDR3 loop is CASSYSKEGVYGYTF. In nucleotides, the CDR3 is TGTGCCAGCAGTTACTCGAAAGAGGGTGTCTATGGCTACACCTTC.

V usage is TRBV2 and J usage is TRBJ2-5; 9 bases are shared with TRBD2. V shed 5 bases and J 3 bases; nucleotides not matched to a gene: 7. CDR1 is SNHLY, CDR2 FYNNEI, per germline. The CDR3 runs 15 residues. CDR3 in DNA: TGTGCCAGCAGTTGGGCGAGCGGGGGGAAAGAGACCCAGTACTTC. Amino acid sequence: CASSWASGGKETQYF. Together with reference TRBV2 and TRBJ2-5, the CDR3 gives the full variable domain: EPEVTQTPSHQVTQMGQEVILRCVPISNHLYFYWYRQILGQKVEFLVSFYNNEISEKSEIFDDQFSVERPDGSNFTLKIRSTKLEDSAMYFCASSWASGGKETQYFGPGTRLLVL.

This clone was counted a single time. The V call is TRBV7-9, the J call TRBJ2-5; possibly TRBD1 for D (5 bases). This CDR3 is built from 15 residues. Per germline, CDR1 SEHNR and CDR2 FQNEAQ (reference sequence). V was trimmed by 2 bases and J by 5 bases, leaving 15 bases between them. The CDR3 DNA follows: TGTGCCAGCAGCTTACAGGGTGCGGCTCGGGAGACCCAGTACTTC. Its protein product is CASSLQGAARETQYF.

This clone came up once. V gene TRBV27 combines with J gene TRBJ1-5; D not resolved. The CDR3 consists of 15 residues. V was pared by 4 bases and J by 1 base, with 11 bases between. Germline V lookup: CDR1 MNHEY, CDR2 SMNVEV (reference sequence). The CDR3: CASSSTAFSNQPQHF. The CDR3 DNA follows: TGTGCCAGCAGTTCTACAGCCTTCAGCAATCAGCCCCAGCATTTT.